The 27 T cell receptor beta chains given below trace back to one sample, sequenced in a study of T cell changes during pregnancy in multiple sclerosis. Generated by immunoSEQ multiplex PCR, the TCRdb table keeps only in-frame clones and is missing some. The table includes around 53,000 clones, roughly 90% detected once. The material sequenced was CD8+ T cells from peripheral blood mononuclear cells, taken before pregnancy. Every receptor here comes from a female donor with multiple sclerosis, enrolled in a pregnancy study.

This chain joins TRBV5-1 and TRBJ2-5, with TRBD1 matching 8 bases. Germline lookup yields CDR1 SGHRS and CDR2 YFSETQ. This CDR3 region has 14 residues. The junction had 10 bases not matched to a gene; V was cut back by 7 bases and J by 5 bases. CDR3 DNA sequence: TGCGCCAGCTATAAACAGGGGGATGGGGAGACCCAGTACTTC. Encoded protein: CASYKQGDGETQYF. The whole variable domain, filled in from reference TRBV5-1 and TRBJ2-5, reads KAGVTQTPRYLIKTRGQQVTLSCSPISGHRSVSWYQQTPGQGLQFLFEYFSETQRNKGNFPGRFSGRQFSNSRSEMNVSTLELGDSALYLCASYKQGDGETQYFGPGTRLLVL.

The chain is built from TRBV2 and TRBJ2-1; 10 bases align to TRBD2. CDR3 length equals 15 residues. Germline CDR1 is SNHLY and CDR2 is FYNNEI. Trimming at V came to 6 bases and at J to 8 bases, leaving 10 bases not matched to a gene. CDR3 residues: CASSPGAGGPDEQFF. The DNA of the CDR3 is TGTGCCAGCAGCCCCGGAGCGGGGGGGCCGGATGAGCAGTTCTTC.

This clone has a single count. The V gene is TRBV4-1, the J gene TRBJ1-2, with D perhaps matching TRBD1 (5 bases). V was pared by 3 bases and J by 8 bases, with 10 bases between. CDR1 is MGHRA and CDR2 is YSYEKL in the germline V gene. The CDR3 length is 12 residues. CDR3 sequence (DNA): TGCGCCAGCAGCCAGGGGCAGATGGGCTACACCTTC. It is translated as CASSQGQMGYTF.

The rearrangement links TRBV23-1 to TRBJ2-1; tentatively, D is TRBD2 (7 bases). TRBV23-1 is an open reading frame whose function is uncertain. The CDR3 spans 14 residues. V was shortened by 4 bases and J by 6 bases, with 13 bases between the two germline ends. The CDR3 reads CASSPGGGRNEQFF. The CDR3 coding sequence is TGCGCCAGCAGTCCCGGCGGGGGCCGCAATGAGCAGTTCTTC.

This clone appeared a single time. The rearrangement joins TRBV6-5 to TRBJ1-6; D unclear. The CDR3 extends over 13 amino acids. V dropped 2 bases and J dropped 14 bases, with 13 bases sitting between them. CDR1 is MNHEY, CDR2 SVGAGI, per germline. The DNA of the CDR3 is TGTGCCAGCAGTTACGGCGGGATAGAAACCCTCCACTTT. It yields the protein CASSYGGIETLHF.

The chain employs TRBV7-2 and TRBJ2-5; 9 nucleotides line up with TRBD2. The CDR3 consists of 15 residues. V dropped 1 base and J dropped 2; count of bases not matched to a gene: 2. The germline V gene has CDR1 SGHTA and CDR2 FQGNSA. This chain's CDR3 is CASSLGAGGQETQYF. The CDR3 DNA follows: TGTGCCAGCAGCTTAGGAGCGGGGGGACAAGAGACCCAGTACTTC. The whole variable domain, filled in from reference TRBV7-2 and TRBJ2-5, reads GAGVSQSPSNKVTEKGKDVELRCDPISGHTALYWYRQSLGQGLEFLIYFQGNSAPDKSGLPSDRFSAERTGGSVSTLTIQRTQQEDSAVYLCASSLGAGGQETQYFGPGTRLLVL.

This rearrangement joins TRBV5-4 to TRBJ1-4; 11 nucleotides align to TRBD1. This CDR3 is built from 16 residues. The V gene's germline CDR1 is SGHNT and CDR2 YYREEE (reference sequence). V lost 4 bases to trimming and J lost 7 bases; unmatched junction nucleotides: 9. This CDR3 is CASSQPAGTGGEKLFF. DNA for the CDR3: TGTGCCAGCAGCCAACCGGCCGGGACAGGGGGTGAAAAACTGTTTTTT.

V and J are TRBV19 and TRBJ2-5; 7 bases are a match to TRBD2. The germline gives CDR1 LNHDA, CDR2 SQIVND (reference sequence). The trim removed 7 bases at V and 1 base at J, leaving 3 bases unmatched. This CDR3 spans 13 amino acids. The CDR3 loop is CASTGGGQETQYF. The CDR3 DNA follows: TGTGCCAGTACAGGCGGGGGCCAAGAGACCCAGTACTTC.

The chain combines TRBV5-6 with TRBJ2-7; 11 nucleotides line up with TRBD1. Germline CDR1 and CDR2: SGHDT and YYEEEE. This CDR3 region has 13 residues. V lost 3 bases and J lost 7; bases outside the gene matches: 3. CDR3 loop: CASSSGTGGEQYF. The DNA for the CDR3 is TGTGCCAGCAGCTCCGGGACAGGGGGTGAGCAGTACTTC.

The J gene is TRBJ2-2, the V gene TRBV6-4; the match to TRBD2 covers 9 bases. Germline values: CDR1 MRHNA, CDR2 SNTAGT. CDR3 size: 15 residues. The V and J ends lost 3 bases and 3 bases, in that order; junction bases with no gene match: 2. The CDR3 DNA sequence: TGTGCCAGCAGTGAGCGGGGGGGCGACACCGGGGAGCTGTTTTTT. Amino acids: CASSERGGDTGELFF.

The chain is built from TRBV11-2 and TRBJ1-1; tentatively, D is TRBD1 (6 bases). Germline V CDR1 and CDR2: SGHAT, FQNNGV. Trimming stripped 0 bases from V and 5 bases from J, with 10 bases between. The CDR3 loop spans 14 amino acids. The CDR3 DNA is TGTGCCAGCAGCTTAGAACAGGGAGGGACTGAAGCTTTCTTT. It translates to CASSLEQGGTEAFF.

The rearrangement links TRBV9 to TRBJ2-5, with 8 nucleotides matching TRBD2. The CDR3 spans 16 residues. Trimming took 0 bases from V and 3 from J; bases not matched to a gene: 7. Germline CDR1 SGDLS, CDR2 YYNGEE. The CDR3 here is CASSVGGRGGEETQYF. The CDR3 region has the DNA TGTGCCAGCAGCGTAGGGGGTCGGGGGGGCGAAGAGACCCAGTACTTC. Combining the CDR3 with reference TRBV9 and TRBJ2-5 gives the whole variable domain DSGVTQTPKHLITATGQRVTLRCSPRSGDLSVYWYQQSLDQGLQFLIQYYNGEERAKGNILERFSAQQFPDLHSELNLSSLELGDSALYFCASSVGGRGGEETQYFGPGTRLLVL.

The chain uses TRBV6-4 and TRBJ2-1; 11 nucleotides line up with TRBD2. Unmatched junction bases numbered 13, after V lost 6 bases and J lost 9 bases. Germline values: CDR1 MRHNA, CDR2 SNTAGT. The CDR3 loop spans 16 amino acids. The CDR3 nucleotides are TGTGCCAGCAGCCCCCAGGGTAGCGGGGGGGCAGGTGAGCAGTTCTTC. Its translation is CASSPQGSGGAGEQFF.

This chain joins TRBV6-5 and TRBJ2-2; TRBD1 is a possible D gene (6 bases). V shed 7 bases and J shed 1 base, with 13 bases lying between them. The CDR3 runs 15 residues. Germline V gene data show CDR1 as MNHEY and CDR2 as SVGAGI. The CDR3 spells CASTPVGGNTGELFF. The CDR3 nucleotides are TGTGCCAGCACCCCGGTAGGGGGGAACACCGGGGAGCTGTTTTTT.

The chain employs TRBV4-3 and TRBJ2-7; 14 bases agree with TRBD2. V trimming: 1 base; J trimming: 1 base; junction bases outside the gene matches: 9. From germline, CDR1 is LGHNA and CDR2 YSLEER. There are 19 residues in the CDR3. In DNA form, the CDR3 reads TGCGCCAGCAGCCAAGGAATCCGGACTAGCGGGGGGTTATCCTACGAGCAGTACTTC. It translates to CASSQGIRTSGGLSYEQYF.

The chain links TRBV5-8 to TRBJ2-1; 10 nucleotides match TRBD1. This CDR3 spans 17 amino acids. Germline assignment: CDR1 SGHTS and CDR2 YDEGEE. J lost 7 bases, V lost 4 bases, and 14 bases had no gene match. The CDR3 DNA reads TGTGCCAGCAGCATAATCCGGGGACAGGGGACCCTTAATGAGCAGTTCTTC. Protein sequence: CASSIIRGQGTLNEQFF.

The chain recombines TRBV13 with TRBJ2-2; unclear D gene. Looked up from germline, CDR1 is PRHDT and CDR2 is FYEKMQ (reference sequence). The CDR3 contains 12 residues. Trimming stripped 1 base from V and 6 bases from J, with 3 bases between. The CDR3 coding sequence is TGTGCCAGCAGCTTAGCAGCCGGGGAGCTGTTTTTT. Protein sequence: CASSLAAGELFF.

The rearrangement links TRBV29-1 to TRBJ2-7; no firm D call. This CDR3 region has 13 residues. The V end was cut by 5 bases, the J end by 1 base, with 12 bases between. Germline V gene lookup returns CDR1 SQVTM and CDR2 ANQGSEA. The CDR3 reads CSVRGGGSYEQYF. CDR3 in DNA: TGCAGCGTTCGAGGTGGCGGATCCTACGAGCAGTACTTC.

The genes are TRBV19 and TRBJ2-3; D gene uncertain. Trimming shortened V by 4 bases and J by 0 bases, and 8 bases separated the two germline ends. This CDR3 is 14 amino acids long. Germline CDR1 reads LNHDA; CDR2 reads SQIVND (reference sequence). In DNA, the CDR3 is TGTGCCAGTAGTACCTACTCTAGCACAGATACGCAGTATTTT. Amino acids: CASSTYSSTDTQYF.

The genes are TRBV9 and TRBJ1-6, with 8 bases that match TRBD1. Germline values: CDR1 SGDLS, CDR2 YYNGEE. J was trimmed by 8 bases and V by 7 bases; bases with no gene match: 5. CDR3 length: 13 residues. CDR3 nucleotide sequence: TGTGCCAGCGCAGGGGGCGCGTATTCACCCCTCCACTTT. Amino acid sequence: CASAGGAYSPLHF.

J is TRBJ2-1 and V is TRBV4-3; 8 positions agree with TRBD2. The CDR3 has 16 residues. The germline gives CDR1 LGHNA, CDR2 YSLEER. Unmatched junction bases numbered 1, after V lost 0 bases and J lost 0 bases. CDR3 in DNA: TGCGCCAGCAGCCAAGACCGGGGGGGCTCCTACAATGAGCAGTTCTTC. Protein: CASSQDRGGSYNEQFF.

The chain uses TRBV5-4 and TRBJ2-1, with TRBD2 matching over 10 bases. Germline CDR1 and CDR2: SGHNT and YYREEE (reference sequence). This CDR3 comprises 15 residues. With V trimmed by 0 bases and J by 9 bases, 6 bases remained unmatched. The CDR3 DNA sequence: TGTGCCAGCAGCTTGGGGCTAGCGGGGGCGGTTGAGCAGTTCTTC. Translation: CASSLGLAGAVEQFF.

This clone appeared many times. The chain uses TRBV6-6 and TRBJ1-2; D not resolved. The CDR3 totals 16 residues. Trimming removed 3 bases from V and 0 bases from J, with 14 bases in between. Per the germline V gene, CDR1 is MNHNY and CDR2 is SVGAGI (reference sequence). CDR3 amino acids: CASSYGPFVANYGYTF. The CDR3 nucleotides read TGTGCCAGCAGTTATGGGCCGTTCGTAGCTAACTATGGCTACACCTTC.

The chain is built from TRBV5-1 and TRBJ2-3; maybe TRBD2 (7 bases). This CDR3 region has 18 residues. Germline V lookup: CDR1 SGHRS, CDR2 YFSETQ. Trimming removed 3 bases at V and 0 bases at J, with 20 bases between. CDR3 protein: CASSSPPFRGGSTDTQYF. CDR3 sequence (DNA): TGCGCCAGCAGCTCACCACCTTTTAGGGGGGGGAGCACAGATACGCAGTATTTT. The whole variable domain, remainder taken from reference TRBV5-1 and TRBJ2-3, is KAGVTQTPRYLIKTRGQQVTLSCSPISGHRSVSWYQQTPGQGLQFLFEYFSETQRNKGNFPGRFSGRQFSNSRSEMNVSTLELGDSALYLCASSSPPFRGGSTDTQYFGPGTRLTVL.

This rearrangement joins TRBV7-2 to TRBJ1-2; 9 bases map to TRBD1. The CDR3 covers 13 residues. Germline trimming cut 4 bases from V and 8 bases from J; bases unmatched to any gene: 5. The germline gives CDR1 SGHTA, CDR2 FQGNSA. CDR3 DNA sequence: TGTGCCAGCAGCTCTTGGGACAGGGACGGCTACACCTTC. Translation gives CASSSWDRDGYTF. Full variable domain (remainder filled in from reference TRBV7-2 and TRBJ1-2): GAGVSQSPSNKVTEKGKDVELRCDPISGHTALYWYRQSLGQGLEFLIYFQGNSAPDKSGLPSDRFSAERTGGSVSTLTIQRTQQEDSAVYLCASSSWDRDGYTFGSGTRLTVV.

V usage is TRBV11-2 and J usage is TRBJ2-3; 8 nucleotides align to TRBD2. Germline CDR1 SGHAT, CDR2 FQNNGV. The junction had 7 bases not matched to a gene; V was cut back by 5 bases and J by 0 bases. The CDR3 extends over 16 amino acids. CDR3 bases: TGTGCCAGCAGCCCCCACGGGGGGGGTAGCACAGATACGCAGTATTTT. Its protein product is CASSPHGGGSTDTQYF.

The V gene is TRBV19, the J gene TRBJ2-5; tentatively, D is TRBD2 (8 bases). The CDR3 is 19 amino acids. Per the germline V gene, CDR1 is LNHDA and CDR2 is SQIVND (reference sequence). V lost 11 bases to trimming and J lost 0 bases, with 31 bases between them. The CDR3: CASNPGGGSPSDYQETQYF. The DNA of the CDR3 is TGTGCCTCCAACCCGGGAGGGGGCTCTCCCTCAGACTACCAAGAGACCCAGTACTTC.